The T cell receptor (beta chain) described here comes from a study of cytomegalovirus exposure and HLA in healthy donors. Note on this clone: What it binds is unknown.

In germline, CDR1 is MNHNS, CDR2 SASEGT. The CDR3 length is 16 residues. The junction had 10 bases not matched to a gene; V was cut back by 4 bases and J by 4 bases. Here immunoSEQ multiplex PCR was the method, and the copy in TCRdb shows in-frame clones only, minus some. The sample carries roughly 140,000 clones, roughly 92% recorded once. Study-wide results and limits: Within the 120 validation repertoires, first-cohort TCR clusters tended to co-occur, according to a later analysis. Most TCRs appeared rarely, but some public TCRs recurred in many donors.

This sequence originates from a man between 18 and 35 years old in good health and CMV-seronegative. The sample was PBMCs. V is TRBV6-1 and J is TRBJ1-2, with 9 bases lining up with TRBD1. The CDR3: CASSGVYRGQIYGYTF. CDR3 DNA: TGTGCCAGCAGTGGAGTCTACAGGGGGCAAATCTATGGCTACACCTTC.